The T cell receptor (beta chain) described here comes from a study of vaccination and CD4 T cells after COVID-19. Background on the study: By nasal swab PCR, the convalescent patients were SARS-CoV-2 positive, with 10 or so mild cases and one severe.

The sample's treatment: roughly 11-day PBMC culture with coronavirus spike peptide pools or control peptides (ViraFEST assay). On this clonotype: As yet, its antigen is unknown.

Sequencing of the DNA from cultured CD4+ T cells was carried out with the Oncomine TCR Beta short-read assay. Each CDR3 protein gets one entry after TCRdb re-called the PCR reads with MiXCR. Here the sample spans 7,000 to 8,000 distinct CDR3 sequences, 20% to 25% being singletons. Study outcomes and limitations: Convalescent patients displayed a median around 88% of reactive clones emerging only post-vaccination.

The V end lost 3 bases, the J end lost 2 bases, and 7 bases lay between the germline ends. There are 13 residues in the CDR3. The sample was CD4+ T cells from blood, cultured in vitro, taken after SARS-CoV-2 vaccination. The chain employs TRBV12-3 or TRBV12-4 and TRBJ1-2; D not certain. The TCR originated in a human donor who had recovered from COVID-19. CDR3 amino acids: CASSLNNNYGYTF. The CDR3 region has the DNA TGTGCCAGCAGTTTGAACAACAACTATGGCTACACCTTC.